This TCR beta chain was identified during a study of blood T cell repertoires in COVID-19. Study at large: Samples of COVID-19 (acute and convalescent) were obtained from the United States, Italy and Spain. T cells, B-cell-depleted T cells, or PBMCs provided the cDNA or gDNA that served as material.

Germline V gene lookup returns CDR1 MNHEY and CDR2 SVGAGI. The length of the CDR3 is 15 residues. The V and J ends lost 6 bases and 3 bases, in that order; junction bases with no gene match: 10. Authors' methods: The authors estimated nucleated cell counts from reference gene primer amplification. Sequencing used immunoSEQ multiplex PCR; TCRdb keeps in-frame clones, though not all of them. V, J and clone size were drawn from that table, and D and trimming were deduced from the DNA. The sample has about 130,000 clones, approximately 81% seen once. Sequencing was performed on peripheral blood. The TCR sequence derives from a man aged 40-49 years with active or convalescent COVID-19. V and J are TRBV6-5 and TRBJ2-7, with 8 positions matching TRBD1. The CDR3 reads CASSDRGGPLYEQYF. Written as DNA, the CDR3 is TGTGCCAGCAGCGACAGGGGTGGGCCCCTCTACGAGCAGTACTTC.